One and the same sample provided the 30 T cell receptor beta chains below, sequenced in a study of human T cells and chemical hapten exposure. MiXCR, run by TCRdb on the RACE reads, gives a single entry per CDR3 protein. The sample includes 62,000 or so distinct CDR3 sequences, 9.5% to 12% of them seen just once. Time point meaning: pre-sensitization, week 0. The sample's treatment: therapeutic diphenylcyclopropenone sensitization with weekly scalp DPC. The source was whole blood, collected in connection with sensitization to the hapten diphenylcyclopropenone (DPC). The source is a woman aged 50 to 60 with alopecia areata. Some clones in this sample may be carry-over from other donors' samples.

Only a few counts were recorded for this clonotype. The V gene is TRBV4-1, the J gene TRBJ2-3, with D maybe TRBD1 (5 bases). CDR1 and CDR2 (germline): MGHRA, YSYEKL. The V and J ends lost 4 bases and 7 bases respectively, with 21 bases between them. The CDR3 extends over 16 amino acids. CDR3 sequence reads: CASSPRQGGTQNTQYF. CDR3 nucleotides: TGCGCCAGCAGCCCCCGGCAGGGTGGTACACAAAATACGCAGTATTTT.

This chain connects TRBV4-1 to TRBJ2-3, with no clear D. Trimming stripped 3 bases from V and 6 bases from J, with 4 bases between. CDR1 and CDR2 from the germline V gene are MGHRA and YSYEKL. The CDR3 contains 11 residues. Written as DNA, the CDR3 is TGCGCCAGCAGCCACGTGGATACGCAGTATTTT. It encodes CASSHVDTQYF.

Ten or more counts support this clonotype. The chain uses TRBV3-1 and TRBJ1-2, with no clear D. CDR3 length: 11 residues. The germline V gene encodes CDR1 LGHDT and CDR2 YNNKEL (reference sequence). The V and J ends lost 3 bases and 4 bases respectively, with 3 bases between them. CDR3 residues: CASSHLYGYTF. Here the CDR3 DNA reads TGTGCCAGCAGCCACCTCTATGGCTACACCTTC.

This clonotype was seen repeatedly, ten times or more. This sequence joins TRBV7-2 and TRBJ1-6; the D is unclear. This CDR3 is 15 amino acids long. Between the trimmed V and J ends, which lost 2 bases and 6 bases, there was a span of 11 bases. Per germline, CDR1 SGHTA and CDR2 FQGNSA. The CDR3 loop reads CASSLRPKGNSPLHF. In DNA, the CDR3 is TGTGCCAGCAGCTTAAGGCCAAAGGGTAATTCACCCCTCCACTTT.

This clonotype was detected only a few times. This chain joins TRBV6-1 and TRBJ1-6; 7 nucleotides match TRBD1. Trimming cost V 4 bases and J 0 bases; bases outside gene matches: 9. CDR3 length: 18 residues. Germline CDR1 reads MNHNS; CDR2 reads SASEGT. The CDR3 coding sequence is TGTGCCAGCAGTGGATGGCGGGCAGGGGGCTCCTATAATTCACCCCTCCACTTT. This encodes CASSGWRAGGSYNSPLHF.

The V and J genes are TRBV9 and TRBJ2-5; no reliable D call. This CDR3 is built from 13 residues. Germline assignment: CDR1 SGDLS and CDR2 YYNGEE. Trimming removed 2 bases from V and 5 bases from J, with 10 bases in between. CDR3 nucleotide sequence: TGTGCCAGCAGCGTTCTTGCCACGGAGACCCAGTACTTC. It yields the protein CASSVLATETQYF.

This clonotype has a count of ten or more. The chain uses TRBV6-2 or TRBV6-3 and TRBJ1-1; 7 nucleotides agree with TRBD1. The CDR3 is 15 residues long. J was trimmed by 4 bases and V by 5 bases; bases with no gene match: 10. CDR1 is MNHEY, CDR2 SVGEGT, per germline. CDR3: CASSRNGQAGTEAFF. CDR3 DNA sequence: TGTGCCAGCAGTCGTAATGGACAGGCCGGCACTGAAGCTTTCTTT.

In DNA, the CDR3 is TGTGCCACCAGCAGAGATTCGTCCTACGAGCAGTACTTC. Protein sequence: CATSRDSSYEQYF. The chain employs TRBV15 and TRBJ2-7; no firm D call. Trimming took off 0 bases at V and 1 base at J, with 4 bases between the two ends. Germline lookup yields CDR1 LNHNV and CDR2 YYDKDF (reference sequence). There are 13 residues in the CDR3.

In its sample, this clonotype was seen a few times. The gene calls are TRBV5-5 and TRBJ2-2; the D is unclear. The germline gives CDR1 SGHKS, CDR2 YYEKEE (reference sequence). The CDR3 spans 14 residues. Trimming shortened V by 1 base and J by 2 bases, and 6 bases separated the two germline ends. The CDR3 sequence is CASSLQFNTGELFF. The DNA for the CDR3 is TGTGCCAGCAGCTTGCAGTTCAACACCGGGGAGCTGTTTTTT.

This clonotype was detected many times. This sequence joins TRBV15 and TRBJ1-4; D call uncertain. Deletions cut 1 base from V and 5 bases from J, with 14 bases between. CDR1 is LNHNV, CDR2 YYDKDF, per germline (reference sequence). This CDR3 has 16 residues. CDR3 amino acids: CATSRVGDGPNEKLFF. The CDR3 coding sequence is TGTGCCACCAGCAGAGTGGGCGACGGACCGAATGAAAAACTGTTTTTT.

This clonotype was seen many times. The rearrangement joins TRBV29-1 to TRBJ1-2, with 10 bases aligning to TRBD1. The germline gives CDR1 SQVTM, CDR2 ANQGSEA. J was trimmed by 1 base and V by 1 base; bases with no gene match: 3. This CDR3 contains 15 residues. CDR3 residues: CSVEGQGALNYGYTF. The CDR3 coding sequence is TGCAGCGTTGAAGGACAGGGGGCCCTTAACTATGGCTACACCTTC.

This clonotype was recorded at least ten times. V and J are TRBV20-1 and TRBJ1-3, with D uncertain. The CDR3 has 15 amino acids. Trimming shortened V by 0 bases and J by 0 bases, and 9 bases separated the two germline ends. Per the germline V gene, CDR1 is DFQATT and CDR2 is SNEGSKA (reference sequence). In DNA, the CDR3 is TGCAGTGCTAGAGATCTGGCAGCCTCTGGAAACACCATATATTTT. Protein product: CSARDLAASGNTIYF.

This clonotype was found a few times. CDR3 sequence (DNA): TGCAGTGCTAGCCGGGACAGGGAAGGCGAGCAGTACTTC. This translates into CSASRDREGEQYF. The V gene is TRBV20-1, the J gene TRBJ2-7, with 9 positions matching TRBD1. The CDR3 is 13 amino acids. Germline assignment: CDR1 DFQATT and CDR2 SNEGSKA (reference sequence). Trimming cost V 3 bases and J 6 bases; bases outside gene matches: 6.

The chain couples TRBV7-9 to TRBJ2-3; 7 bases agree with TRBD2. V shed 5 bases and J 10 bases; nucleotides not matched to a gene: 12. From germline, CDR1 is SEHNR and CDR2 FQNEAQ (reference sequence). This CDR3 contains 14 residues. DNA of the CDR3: TGTGCCAGCAGCCCCCCTACTAGCGCCAGTGCGCAGTATTTT. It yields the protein CASSPPTSASAQYF.

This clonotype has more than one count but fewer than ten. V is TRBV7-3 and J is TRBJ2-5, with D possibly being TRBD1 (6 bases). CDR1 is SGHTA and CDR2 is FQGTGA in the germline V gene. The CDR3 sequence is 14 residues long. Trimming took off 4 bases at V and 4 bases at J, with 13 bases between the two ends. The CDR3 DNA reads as TGTGCCAGCAGCTCCCAGGGGTATGGAGAGACCCAGTACTTC. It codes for CASSSQGYGETQYF.

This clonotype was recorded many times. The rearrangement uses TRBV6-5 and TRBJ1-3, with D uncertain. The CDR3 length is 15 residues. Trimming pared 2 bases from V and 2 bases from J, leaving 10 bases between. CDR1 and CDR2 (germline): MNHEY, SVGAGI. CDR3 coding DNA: TGTGCCAGCAGTTACGCTGGGGTAGCTGGAAACACCATATATTTT. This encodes CASSYAGVAGNTIYF.

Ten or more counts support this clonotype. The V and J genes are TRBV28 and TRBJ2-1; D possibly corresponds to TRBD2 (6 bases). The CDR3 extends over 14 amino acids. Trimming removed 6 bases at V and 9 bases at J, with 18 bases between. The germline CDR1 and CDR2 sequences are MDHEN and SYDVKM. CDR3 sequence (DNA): TGTGCCAGCAGGGGGGGAAGGGAAGCCGGTGAGCAGTTCTTC. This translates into CASRGGREAGEQFF. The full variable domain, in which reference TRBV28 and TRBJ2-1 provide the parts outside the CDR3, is DVKVTQSSRYLVKRTGEKVFLECVQDMDHENMFWYRQDPGLGLRLIYFSYDVKMKEKGDIPEGYSVSREKKERFSLILESASTNQTSMYLCASRGGREAGEQFFGPGTRLTVL.

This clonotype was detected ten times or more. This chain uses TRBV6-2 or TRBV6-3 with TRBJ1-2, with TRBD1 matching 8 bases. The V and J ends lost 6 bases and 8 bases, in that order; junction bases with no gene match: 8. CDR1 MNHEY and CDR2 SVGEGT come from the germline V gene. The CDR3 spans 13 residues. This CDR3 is CASRPTGGRGYTF. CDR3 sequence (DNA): TGTGCCAGCAGACCCACAGGGGGTCGAGGCTACACCTTC.

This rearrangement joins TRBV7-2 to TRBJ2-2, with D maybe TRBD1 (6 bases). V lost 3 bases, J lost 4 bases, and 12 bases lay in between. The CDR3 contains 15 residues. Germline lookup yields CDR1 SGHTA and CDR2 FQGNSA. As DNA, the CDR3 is TGTGCCAGCAGCTTGTCAGGGGCCAGCACCGGGGAGCTGTTTTTT. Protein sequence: CASSLSGASTGELFF.

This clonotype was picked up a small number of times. This CDR3 reads CASSYSRIGTGENQPQHF. CDR3 DNA: TGTGCCAGCAGTTACTCGAGAATTGGGACAGGGGAGAATCAGCCCCAGCATTTT. The V gene is TRBV6-2 or TRBV6-3, the J gene TRBJ1-5; 10 bases match TRBD1. Germline V CDR1 and CDR2: MNHEY, SVGEGT. The CDR3 totals 18 residues. J lost 4 bases, V lost 0 bases, and 9 bases had no gene match.

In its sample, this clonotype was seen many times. The CDR3 spells CASSLWDRNTDTQYF. For the CDR3, the DNA is TGTGCCAGCAGCTTATGGGACAGGAATACAGATACGCAGTATTTT. V and J are TRBV11-1 and TRBJ2-3, with TRBD1 identical over 8 bases. Unmatched junction bases numbered 4, after V lost 2 bases and J lost 3 bases. Germline CDR1 SGHAT, CDR2 FQDESV (reference sequence). The CDR3 runs 15 residues.

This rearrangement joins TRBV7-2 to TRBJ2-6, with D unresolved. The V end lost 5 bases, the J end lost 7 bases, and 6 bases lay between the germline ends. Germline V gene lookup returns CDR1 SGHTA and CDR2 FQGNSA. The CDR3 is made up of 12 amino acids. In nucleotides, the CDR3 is TGTGCCAGCAGCCCACCTGCCAACGTCCTGACTTTC. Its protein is CASSPPANVLTF.

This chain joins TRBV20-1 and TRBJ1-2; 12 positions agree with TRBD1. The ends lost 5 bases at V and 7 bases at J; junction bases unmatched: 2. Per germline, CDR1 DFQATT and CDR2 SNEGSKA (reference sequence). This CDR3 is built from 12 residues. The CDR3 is CSAAGQGAGYTF. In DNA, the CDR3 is TGCAGTGCTGCGGGACAGGGGGCTGGCTACACCTTC.

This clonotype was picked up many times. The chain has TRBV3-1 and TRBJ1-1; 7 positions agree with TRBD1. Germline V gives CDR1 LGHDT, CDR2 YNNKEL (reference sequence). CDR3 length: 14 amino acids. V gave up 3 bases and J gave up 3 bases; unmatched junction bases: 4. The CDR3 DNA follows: TGTGCCAGCAGCCAGTCGACAGGGCACACTGAAGCTTTCTTT. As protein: CASSQSTGHTEAFF.

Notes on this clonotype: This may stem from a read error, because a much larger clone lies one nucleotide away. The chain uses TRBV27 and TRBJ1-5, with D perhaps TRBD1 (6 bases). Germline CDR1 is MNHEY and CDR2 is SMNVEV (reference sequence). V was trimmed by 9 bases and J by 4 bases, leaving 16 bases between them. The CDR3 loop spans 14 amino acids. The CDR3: CARAPGAPNQPQHF. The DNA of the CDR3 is TGTGCCAGAGCCCCAGGGGCACCAAATCAGCCCCAGCATTTT.

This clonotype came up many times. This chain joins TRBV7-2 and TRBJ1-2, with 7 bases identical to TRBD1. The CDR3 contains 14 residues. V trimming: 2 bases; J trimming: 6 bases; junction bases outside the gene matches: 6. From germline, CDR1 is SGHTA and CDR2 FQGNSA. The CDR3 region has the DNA TGTGCCAGCAGCTTAAACAGGGGAGTGGATGGCTACACCTTC. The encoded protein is CASSLNRGVDGYTF.

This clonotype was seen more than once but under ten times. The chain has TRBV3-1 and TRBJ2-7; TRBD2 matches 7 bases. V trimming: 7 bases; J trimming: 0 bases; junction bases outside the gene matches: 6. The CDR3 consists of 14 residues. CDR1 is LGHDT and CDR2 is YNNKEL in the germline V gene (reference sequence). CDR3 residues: CASKAKRDSYEQYF. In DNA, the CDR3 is TGTGCCAGCAAGGCCAAGCGGGACTCCTACGAGCAGTACTTC.

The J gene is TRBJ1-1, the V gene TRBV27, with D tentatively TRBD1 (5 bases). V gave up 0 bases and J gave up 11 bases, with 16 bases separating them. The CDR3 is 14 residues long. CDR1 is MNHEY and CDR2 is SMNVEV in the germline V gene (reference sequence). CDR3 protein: CASSLSRDEQGAFF. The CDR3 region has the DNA TGTGCCAGCAGTTTATCCAGGGATGAACAAGGGGCTTTCTTT.

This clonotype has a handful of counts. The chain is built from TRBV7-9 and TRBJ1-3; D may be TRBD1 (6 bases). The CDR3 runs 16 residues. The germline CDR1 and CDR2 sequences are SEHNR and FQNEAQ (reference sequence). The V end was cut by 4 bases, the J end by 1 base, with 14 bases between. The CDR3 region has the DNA TGTGCCAGCAGCTCCCAACTGGGGGCATCTGGAAACACCATATATTTT. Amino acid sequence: CASSSQLGASGNTIYF.

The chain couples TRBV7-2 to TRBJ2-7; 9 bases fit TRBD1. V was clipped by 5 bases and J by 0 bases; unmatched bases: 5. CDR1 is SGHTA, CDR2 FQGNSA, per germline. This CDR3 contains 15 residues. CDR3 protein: CASSEQGAGSYEQYF. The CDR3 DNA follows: TGTGCCAGCAGCGAACAGGGGGCGGGCTCCTACGAGCAGTACTTC.